These 19 T cell receptor beta chains came from one sample sequenced in a study of control samples from healthy donors and cancer patients. TCRdb's copy holds only in-frame clones and misses some; the assay was immunoSEQ multiplex PCR. The sample holds 75,000 to 95,000 clones, 90% seen once. The source material was blood. Receptors were obtained from a woman younger than 35 in good health.

This clone has only one observation. V and J are TRBV29-1 and TRBJ1-1; D remains ambiguous. Germline V gives CDR1 SQVTM, CDR2 ANQGSEA. Trimming removed 5 bases from V and 6 bases from J, with 10 bases in between. The CDR3 covers 11 residues. The CDR3 sequence: CSVKVNAEAFF. CDR3 in DNA: TGCAGCGTTAAGGTTAACGCTGAAGCTTTCTTT.

The chain is built from TRBV5-1 and TRBJ2-5; 11 bases are a match to TRBD2. This CDR3 contains 16 residues. The trim removed 4 bases at V and 4 bases at J, leaving 9 bases unmatched. CDR1 is SGHRS and CDR2 is YFSETQ in the germline V gene. The CDR3 sequence: CASSISSGTSGETQYF. The DNA for the CDR3 is TGCGCCAGCAGCATATCTTCCGGGACTAGCGGAGAGACCCAGTACTTC. Supplemented by reference TRBV5-1 and TRBJ2-5, the full variable domain reads KAGVTQTPRYLIKTRGQQVTLSCSPISGHRSVSWYQQTPGQGLQFLFEYFSETQRNKGNFPGRFSGRQFSNSRSEMNVSTLELGDSALYLCASSISSGTSGETQYFGPGTRLLVL.

The chain couples TRBV6-5 to TRBJ1-6, with D perhaps matching TRBD1 (5 bases). The CDR3 contains 15 residues. In germline, CDR1 is MNHEY, CDR2 SVGAGI. The V end lost 4 bases, the J end lost 10 bases, and 17 bases lay between the germline ends. The CDR3 region is CASSSGGTLGSPLHF. The CDR3 DNA follows: TGTGCCAGCAGTTCCGGGGGGACCCTGGGGTCACCCCTCCACTTT.

The rearrangement joins TRBV3-1 (or the pseudogene TRBV3-2) to TRBJ2-1; D ambiguous. The germline CDR1 and CDR2 sequences are LGHDT and YNNKEL (reference sequence). This CDR3 has 12 amino acids. Trimming removed 5 bases at V and 3 bases at J, with 5 bases between. The CDR3 nucleotides are TGTGCCAGCAGCGACCACTACAATGAGCAGTTCTTC. Translated, it gives CASSDHYNEQFF.

This clone was recorded once. This chain joins TRBV6-5 and TRBJ2-1; D unclear. Between the trimmed V and J ends, which lost 5 bases and 7 bases, there was a span of 18 bases. The germline V gene has CDR1 MNHEY and CDR2 SVGAGI. The length of the CDR3 is 15 residues. The CDR3 DNA sequence: TGTGCCAGCAGTCATGAGCCTTTCGGTACGAATGAGCAGTTCTTC. This sequence encodes CASSHEPFGTNEQFF.

V is TRBV27 and J is TRBJ1-2, with 9 bases aligning to TRBD1. The ends lost 4 bases at V and 3 bases at J; junction bases unmatched: 9. CDR3 length: 16 residues. Per the germline V gene, CDR1 is MNHEY and CDR2 is SMNVEV (reference sequence). As DNA, the CDR3 is TGTGCCAGCAGTTCCTCCAGGACAGGGGTGGACTATGGCTACACCTTC. It codes for CASSSSRTGVDYGYTF.

This clone is a singleton in its sample. The J gene is TRBJ1-5, the V gene TRBV10-2; 9 bases are shared with TRBD1. The germline V gene encodes CDR1 WSHSY and CDR2 SAAADI. The CDR3 loop spans 13 amino acids. V lost 8 bases to trimming and J lost 3 bases; unmatched junction nucleotides: 2. The CDR3 bases are TGCGCCAGCGGGACAGGGAACAATCAGCCCCAGCATTTT. This sequence encodes CASGTGNNQPQHF.

This chain uses TRBV11-2 with TRBJ1-1; unclear D gene. The CDR3 has 15 residues. V lost 1 base to trimming and J lost 1 base, with 10 bases between them. Germline-derived CDR1 and CDR2 are SGHAT and FQNNGV. The CDR3 is CASSLGIGGNTEAFF. Written as DNA, the CDR3 is TGTGCCAGCAGCTTAGGAATCGGAGGGAACACTGAAGCTTTCTTT.

CDR3 nucleotides: TGTGCCAGCAGCGGGACCGTCGATGATAATTCACCCCTCCACTTT. Its translation: CASSGTVDDNSPLHF. This chain joins TRBV6-5 and TRBJ1-6; D may be TRBD1 (5 bases). The ends were cut back, 6 bases at V and 5 bases at J, with 14 bases in the middle. The CDR3 has 15 residues. Germline V CDR1 and CDR2: MNHEY, SVGAGI.

The chain employs TRBV7-3 and TRBJ1-4; TRBD1 matches at 7 bases. The CDR3 loop spans 15 amino acids. The V gene's germline CDR1 is SGHTA and CDR2 FQGTGA. V gave up 7 bases and J gave up 7 bases; unmatched junction bases: 12. CDR3 protein: CASTHRGPGIEKLFF. The CDR3 coding sequence is TGTGCCAGCACCCACAGGGGCCCTGGTATTGAAAAACTGTTTTTT.

V is TRBV10-3 and J is TRBJ1-6; tentative D call: TRBD1 (6 bases). There are 17 residues in the CDR3. The V gene's germline CDR1 is ENHRY and CDR2 SYGVKD. Between the trimmed V and J ends, which lost 10 bases and 2 bases, there was a span of 21 bases. This CDR3 is CATDQQGVGTYNSPLHF. The CDR3 DNA follows: TGTGCCACCGACCAACAGGGTGTTGGAACCTATAATTCACCCCTCCACTTT.

This chain connects TRBV15 to TRBJ2-1, with D possibly being TRBD2 (7 bases). V lost 0 bases and J lost 8, with 20 bases in between. Germline CDR1 and CDR2: LNHNV and YYDKDF (reference sequence). The CDR3 runs to 17 residues. The CDR3 loop is CATSRDEAGATWDEQFF. The CDR3 nucleotides are TGTGCCACCAGCAGAGATGAGGCGGGGGCCACCTGGGATGAGCAGTTCTTC.

The rearrangement joins TRBV18 to TRBJ2-2; D is ambiguous. This CDR3 has 14 amino acids. V lost 3 bases, J lost 6 bases, and 11 bases lay in between. Germline V gene lookup returns CDR1 KGHSH and CDR2 LQKENI. This CDR3 is CASSPPKLSGELFF. The CDR3 nucleotides read TGTGCCAGCTCACCTCCGAAGTTATCCGGGGAGCTGTTTTTT.

This clone was found once. This sequence joins TRBV4-1 and TRBJ2-7, with TRBD2 identical over 12 bases. CDR1 MGHRA and CDR2 YSYEKL come from the germline V gene. The CDR3 length is 17 residues. The ends lost 4 bases at V and 0 bases at J; junction bases unmatched: 7. CDR3 amino acids: CASSPRTSGVSSYEQYF. The CDR3 bases are TGCGCCAGCAGCCCCCGGACTAGCGGGGTGAGCTCCTACGAGCAGTACTTC.

The chain carries TRBV11-3 and TRBJ1-1; possible D gene TRBD1, 6 bases. Germline assignment: CDR1 SGHNT and CDR2 YENEEA. The CDR3 covers 15 residues. V lost 5 bases to trimming and J lost 4 bases, with 17 bases between them. The CDR3 DNA follows: TGTGCCAGCAGCCGCCAAGGGGCAGGGGCCACTGAAGCTTTCTTT. Protein: CASSRQGAGATEAFF.

This chain joins TRBV3-1 (or the pseudogene TRBV3-2) and TRBJ2-4; D is uncertain. The V gene lost 3 bases and the J gene lost 8 bases, with 14 bases spanning the gap. The CDR3 runs 14 residues. CDR1 and CDR2 from the germline V gene are LGHDT and YNNKEL (reference sequence). CDR3: CASSHARASDIQYF. For the CDR3, the DNA is TGTGCCAGCAGCCACGCTAGGGCTTCGGACATTCAGTACTTC.

This clone was seen only once. J is TRBJ1-2 and V is TRBV12-5, with 8 bases aligning to TRBD1. Germline V lookup: CDR1 LGHNT, CDR2 FRNRAP. Trimming removed 6 bases from V and 8 bases from J; junction bases left unmatched: 11. The CDR3 is made up of 14 amino acids. The CDR3, as DNA: TGTGCTAGTGGGTTCGGCAGGGGGCTCGTGGGCTACACCTTC. Translation gives CASGFGRGLVGYTF.

The rearrangement joins TRBV27 to TRBJ1-2, with a possible D match to TRBD1 (5 bases). The CDR3 covers 13 residues. CDR1 is MNHEY and CDR2 is SMNVEV in the germline V gene (reference sequence). V lost 3 bases to trimming and J lost 8 bases, with 13 bases between them. The CDR3 sequence: CASSFPGGQGYTF. Written as DNA, the CDR3 is TGTGCCAGCAGTTTTCCGGGGGGTCAAGGCTACACCTTC.

The chain carries TRBV24-1 and TRBJ1-2, with D uncertain. Trimming pared 7 bases from V and 4 bases from J, leaving 12 bases between. This CDR3 is built from 13 residues. Germline assignment: CDR1 KGHDR and CDR2 SFDVKD. CDR3 sequence reads: CATSATAAYGYTF. CDR3 sequence (DNA): TGTGCCACCAGCGCTACAGCAGCCTATGGCTACACCTTC.